Listed here are 14 T cell receptor beta chains from one sample, sequenced in a study of cytomegalovirus exposure and HLA in healthy donors. Primers included in the PCR were 60 Vbeta and 13 Jbeta primers. This table comes from immunoSEQ multiplex PCR, and its TCRdb copy is limited to in-frame clones, with some not included. The sample carries about 160,000 clones, approximately 80% recorded once. The specimen was PBMCs. The receptors stem from a man aged 30 to 39 in good health and CMV-seropositive.

The chain combines TRBV27 with TRBJ2-2; a weak D match, TRBD1 (5 bases). The CDR3 consists of 12 residues. Deletions cut 7 bases from V and 6 bases from J, with 9 bases between. Looked up from germline, CDR1 is MNHEY and CDR2 is SMNVEV (reference sequence). For the CDR3, the DNA is TGTGCCAGCACCTTCAGGGCCGGGGAGCTGTTTTTT. Translating gives CASTFRAGELFF.

The chain links TRBV9 to TRBJ2-7; weak D call: TRBD2 (5 bases). The CDR3 is made up of 14 amino acids. V lost 3 bases and J lost 5, with 15 bases in between. The germline V gene has CDR1 SGDLS and CDR2 YYNGEE. The DNA of the CDR3 is TGTGCCAGCAGCGACCGGGAAGAAAACCACGAGCAGTACTTC. As protein: CASSDREENHEQYF.

This clone was seen a handful of times. The chain employs TRBV2 and TRBJ2-3, with D perhaps matching TRBD2 (6 bases). The CDR3 covers 19 residues. Between the trimmed V and J ends, which lost 0 bases and 2 bases, there was a span of 21 bases. CDR1 is SNHLY, CDR2 FYNNEI, per germline. In nucleotides, the CDR3 is TGTGCCAGCAGTGAAGCGACCGCGATAACTAGGACTAACACAGATACGCAGTATTTT. It is translated as CASSEATAITRTNTDTQYF.

The V and J genes are TRBV7-2 and TRBJ2-2, with D unclear. Germline V gives CDR1 SGHTA, CDR2 FQGNSA. The CDR3 is 15 amino acids. Trimming took off 1 base at V and 2 bases at J, with 8 bases between the two ends. CDR3 nucleotides: TGTGCCAGCAGCTTAGTAATCACTAACACCGGGGAGCTGTTTTTT. This gives the protein CASSLVITNTGELFF.

The chain's CDR3 is CASSFQRGDYEQYF. In nucleotides, the CDR3 is TGTGCCAGCAGCTTTCAGCGGGGAGATTACGAGCAGTACTTC. V usage is TRBV7-2 and J usage is TRBJ2-7; 7 nucleotides align to TRBD2. The germline V gene encodes CDR1 SGHTA and CDR2 FQGNSA. The CDR3 consists of 14 residues. V lost 3 bases, J lost 4 bases, and 6 bases stayed unmatched.

On this clone: In the same sample, other DNA sequences code for this CDR3. The CDR3 nucleotides are TGTGCCATCAGTGGACAGCCCTCCTACGAGCAGTACTTC. It yields the protein CAISGQPSYEQYF. This chain uses TRBV10-3 with TRBJ2-7, with D possibly being TRBD1 (5 bases). V lost 4 bases and J 0 bases, leaving 7 bases between the germline ends. CDR1 and CDR2 from the germline V gene are ENHRY and SYGVKD. The CDR3 contains 13 residues.

J is TRBJ1-3 and V is TRBV6-6, with 8 bases matching TRBD1. In germline, CDR1 is MNHNY, CDR2 SVGAGI (reference sequence). V shed 8 bases, J shed 0 bases, and the junction held 9 bases outside the gene matches. This CDR3 has 16 residues. This CDR3 is CASGDRHTRSGNTIYF. The CDR3 DNA follows: TGTGCCAGCGGGGACAGGCACACACGCTCTGGAAACACCATATATTTT.

This clone appeared a single time. The chain couples TRBV29-1 to TRBJ1-1, with a weak D call TRBD1 (5 bases). CDR3 length: 11 residues. From germline, CDR1 is SQVTM and CDR2 ANQGSEA. Trimming cost V 3 bases and J 5 bases, with 7 bases left between them. CDR3 loop: CSVDQGTEAFF. CDR3 nucleotides: TGCAGCGTTGATCAGGGAACTGAAGCTTTCTTT.

V gene TRBV7-9 combines with J gene TRBJ1-1, with D possibly matching TRBD1 (6 bases). The CDR3 sequence is 13 residues long. With 7 bases removed from V and 6 bases from J, the gap between germline ends came to 15 bases. CDR1 is SEHNR, CDR2 FQNEAQ, per germline (reference sequence). CDR3: CASTSGGAPEAFF. As DNA, the CDR3 is TGTGCCAGCACCTCGGGGGGGGCCCCTGAAGCTTTCTTT.

V and J are TRBV5-1 and TRBJ2-7, with 8 nucleotides matching TRBD2. Trimming at V came to 4 bases and at J to 4 bases, leaving 10 bases not matched to a gene. CDR1 is SGHRS, CDR2 YFSETQ, per germline. The CDR3 runs to 15 residues. The chain's CDR3 is CASSPRGGARYEQYF. The CDR3 nucleotides read TGCGCCAGCAGCCCACGGGGGGGGGCCAGGTACGAGCAGTACTTC.

The V call is TRBV29-1, the J call TRBJ2-5, with 9 nucleotides matching TRBD2. CDR1 is SQVTM, CDR2 ANQGSEA, per germline. The CDR3 loop spans 14 amino acids. The junction had 6 bases not matched to a gene; V was cut back by 6 bases and J by 1 base. CDR3 sequence (DNA): TGCAGCGTGGGTTTAGCGGGGGCCCAAGAGACCCAGTACTTC. This encodes CSVGLAGAQETQYF.

This sequence joins TRBV5-4 and TRBJ2-5; no clear D gene. V gave up 2 bases and J gave up 1 base, with 3 bases separating them. The CDR3 spans 12 residues. The germline CDR1 and CDR2 sequences are SGHNT and YYREEE (reference sequence). As DNA, the CDR3 is TGTGCCAGCAGCTTCGGCCAAGAGACCCAGTACTTC. It yields the protein CASSFGQETQYF.

The CDR3 loop reads CAWISSTGAGELFF. CDR3 DNA: TGTGCCTGGATTTCTTCGACCGGGGCCGGGGAGCTGTTTTTT. The V gene is TRBV30, the J gene TRBJ2-2; a weak D match, TRBD2 (5 bases). The CDR3 loop spans 14 amino acids. Trimming stripped 4 bases from V and 6 bases from J, with 15 bases between. Germline V lookup: CDR1 GTSNPN, CDR2 SVGIG (reference sequence).

This clone was counted a few times. The chain links TRBV5-6 to TRBJ1-5, with 9 nucleotides matching TRBD1. CDR1 SGHDT and CDR2 YYEEEE come from the germline V gene. There are 14 residues in the CDR3. V was pared by 3 bases and J by 5 bases, with 3 bases of the junction left unmatched. The CDR3 DNA sequence: TGTGCCAGCAGCTCGGGACAGGGCCATCAGCCCCAGCATTTT. Encoded protein: CASSSGQGHQPQHF.